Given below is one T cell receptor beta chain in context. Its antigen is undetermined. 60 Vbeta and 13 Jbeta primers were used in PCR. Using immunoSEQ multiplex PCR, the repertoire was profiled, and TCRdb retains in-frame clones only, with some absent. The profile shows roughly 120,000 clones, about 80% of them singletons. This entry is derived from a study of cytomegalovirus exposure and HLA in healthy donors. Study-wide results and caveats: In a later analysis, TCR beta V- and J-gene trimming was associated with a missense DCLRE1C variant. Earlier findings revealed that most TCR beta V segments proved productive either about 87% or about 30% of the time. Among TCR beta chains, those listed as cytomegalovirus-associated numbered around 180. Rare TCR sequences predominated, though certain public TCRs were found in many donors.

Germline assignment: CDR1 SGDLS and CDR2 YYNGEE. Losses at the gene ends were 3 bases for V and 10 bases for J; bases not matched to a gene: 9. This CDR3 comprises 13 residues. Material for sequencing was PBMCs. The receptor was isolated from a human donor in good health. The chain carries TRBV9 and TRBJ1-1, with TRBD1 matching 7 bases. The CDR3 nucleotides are TGTGCCAGCAGCGCCGGGACAGACTACTCAGCTTTCTTT. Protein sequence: CASSAGTDYSAFF.